What follows describes a single TCR beta chain. Its cognate antigen is unknown. The sample's treatment: 15 to 20 received Ad26.COV2.S at low or high dose, single or two shots; about 5 received placebo; per-sample allocation not given. Sampling was done on day 63 after the first vaccine or placebo injection. Vaccination employed an Ad26 vector expressing the Wuhan-strain SARS-CoV-2 spike. The entry originates in a study of Ad26.COV2.S vaccination and SARS-CoV-2 variants. At the level of the study: The study gave Ad26.COV2.S intramuscularly, once or twice 56 days apart. Regarding the study as a whole: Researchers reported similar non-spike TCR breadth in vaccine and placebo recipients.

Only in-frame clones appear in the TCRdb table, and some are missing; sequencing was by immunoSEQ multiplex PCR. The sample carries some 520,000 clones, around nine tenths recorded once. In germline, CDR1 is KGHSH, CDR2 LQKENI. V lost 0 bases, J lost 4 bases, and 9 bases lay in between. The CDR3 is made up of 15 amino acids. This chain links TRBV18 with TRBJ2-2; D unresolved. The sequence was obtained from a person between 18 and 65 years old who received the Ad26.COV2.S COVID-19 vaccine or a placebo. The material was peripheral blood, obtained in a trial of Ad26.COV2.S vaccine versus placebo. The chain's CDR3 is CASSPPPVATGELFF. CDR3 DNA: TGTGCCAGCTCACCACCTCCGGTGGCCACCGGGGAGCTGTTTTTT.